Presented here are 6 T cell receptor beta chains from one specimen sequenced in a study of T-cell reconstitution after alpha-beta-depleted transplantation in children. Unique molecular identifiers were incorporated during preparation of the TCRbeta library. TCRdb fed the PCR reads into MiXCR, producing one record per CDR3 protein. The sample consists of around 250,000 distinct CDR3 sequences, about 10% of them appearing once. Sample: PBMCs from the stem cell graft donor, taken from the stem cell graft. Receptor source: a human donor who donated a stem cell graft to a child with SCID.

V usage is TRBV4-1 and J usage is TRBJ2-5, with D perhaps matching TRBD1 (5 bases). The CDR3 has 17 amino acids. Germline V gene data show CDR1 as MGHRA and CDR2 as YSYEKL. Trimming removed 0 bases from V and 3 bases from J, with 17 bases in between. The CDR3 DNA follows: TGCGCCAGCAGCCAAGAGCCAGGGTGGGGAATGGAAGAGACCCAGTACTTC. Protein sequence: CASSQEPGWGMEETQYF.

The table lists this clonotype with a few counts. The chain recombines TRBV7-6 with TRBJ1-2; D is possibly TRBD1 (5 bases). V lost 8 bases and J lost 4, with 23 bases in between. The CDR3 sequence is 16 residues long. The germline CDR1 and CDR2 sequences are SGHVS and FNYEAQ. Here the CDR3 DNA reads TGTGCCAGCTCCGAAGGGGCAGGCCGACAATCCTATGGCTACACCTTC. Its protein product is CASSEGAGRQSYGYTF.

This clonotype has a handful of counts. The gene calls are TRBV7-9 and TRBJ2-2; 8 nucleotides line up with TRBD1. V gave up 6 bases and J gave up 0 bases; unmatched junction bases: 6. The CDR3 runs 16 residues. Germline V gene sequence: CDR1 SEHNR, CDR2 FQNEAQ (reference sequence). The CDR3 sequence is CASRTTGAANTGELFF. The CDR3 bases are TGTGCCAGCAGAACGACAGGGGCCGCGAACACCGGGGAGCTGTTTTTT. Drawing the rest from reference TRBV7-9 and TRBJ2-2, the complete variable domain is DTGVSQNPRHKITKRGQNVTFRCDPISEHNRLYWYRQTLGQGPEFLTYFQNEAQLEKSRLLSDRFSAERPKGSFSTLEIQRTEQGDSAMYLCASRTTGAANTGELFFGEGSRLTVL.

This clonotype occurred a few times. V is TRBV4-1 and J is TRBJ2-5; 8 bases match TRBD1. V gave up 0 bases and J gave up 5 bases; unmatched junction bases: 8. Germline lookup yields CDR1 MGHRA and CDR2 YSYEKL. The CDR3 runs to 16 residues. The CDR3 loop is CASSQDPQGAGETQYF. CDR3 bases: TGCGCCAGCAGCCAAGACCCTCAGGGGGCAGGGGAGACCCAGTACTTC.

The chain uses TRBV20-1 and TRBJ1-1, with 7 positions matching TRBD1. The J segment lost 1 base and the V segment lost 2 bases, leaving 4 bases of the junction unmatched. CDR3 length equals 14 residues. Germline CDR1 and CDR2: DFQATT and SNEGSKA (reference sequence). CDR3 nucleotides: TGCAGTGCTAGAAGCTACAGGGGGAACACTGAAGCTTTCTTT. Translation gives CSARSYRGNTEAFF.

This clonotype appeared a few times. The J gene is TRBJ2-5, the V gene TRBV15; the D gene is possibly TRBD2 (6 bases). V was trimmed by 2 bases and J by 1 base, leaving 11 bases between them. This CDR3 contains 15 residues. Looked up from germline, CDR1 is LNHNV and CDR2 is YYDKDF (reference sequence). The CDR3 region has the DNA TGTGCCACCAGCAGAATCGGGACTCCCCAAGAGACCCAGTACTTC. It translates to CATSRIGTPQETQYF.